A selection of T cell receptor beta chains follows, all from one sample in a study of memory CD4+ T cells and cytomegalovirus serostatus. Using immunoSEQ multiplex PCR, the repertoire was profiled, and TCRdb retains in-frame clones only, with some absent. The sample lists tens of thousands of clones; just under 80% were seen once. Sequencing was performed on memory CD4+ T cells from blood. Every receptor here comes from an adult in good health and CMV-seronegative. Both conserved end residues are part of each CDR3. A D gene is named only where the DNA matches it firmly. Rows give clone size only sometimes, using once, few, many, or a class for an expanded clone.

TRBV6-5	TRBD1	TRBJ1-2	.	CASRLDRDYGYTF	TGTGCCAGCAGATTAGACAGGGACTATGGCTACACCTTC
TRBV5-3	.	TRBJ2-7	.	CARSLRVGEQYF	TGTGCCAGAAGCCTCAGGGTGGGCGAGCAGTACTTC
TRBV15	.	TRBJ1-1	once	CATSPRDTRNTEAFF	TGTGCCACCAGCCCGAGGGACACCAGAAACACTGAAGCTTTCTTT
TRBV29-1	TRBD2	TRBJ2-3	once	CSVERSGGADTQYF	TGCAGCGTTGAGAGGAGCGGGGGGGCAGATACGCAGTATTTT
TRBV28	.	TRBJ1-1	.	CASSFFRRGTEAFF	TGTGCCAGCAGTTTTTTTCGTCGGGGAACTGAAGCTTTCTTT
TRBV2	TRBD2	TRBJ2-5	.	CASSQREGETQYF	TGTGCCAGCAGCCAAAGGGAGGGAGAGACCCAGTACTTC
TRBV29-1	.	TRBJ2-5	.	CSVGRTEGETQYF	TGCAGCGTTGGGAGGACAGAGGGAGAGACCCAGTACTTC
TRBV2	.	TRBJ2-7	.	CASGGVGAYEQYF	TGTGCCAGCGGAGGGGTGGGGGCCTACGAGCAGTACTTC
TRBV13	.	TRBJ2-7	.	CASTESLENSYEQYF	TGTGCCAGCACCGAATCGCTGGAAAACTCCTACGAGCAGTACTTC
TRBV15	.	TRBJ1-1	few	CATSGILNTEAFF	TGTGCCACCAGCGGAATACTCAACACTGAAGCTTTCTTT
TRBV6-5	.	TRBJ1-1	few	CASRSRVGEAFF	TGTGCCAGTCGGAGCAGGGTGGGTGAAGCTTTCTTT
TRBV27	TRBD1	TRBJ2-2	.	CASSRDRAGGELFF	TGTGCCAGCAGTCGGGACAGGGCAGGCGGGGAGCTGTTTTTT
TRBV5-4	.	TRBJ1-1	.	CASSTPGNPEAFF	TGTGCCAGCAGCACTCCAGGGAATCCTGAAGCTTTCTTT
TRBV2	.	TRBJ2-1	.	CASSAGQGEVNEQFF	TGTGCCAGCAGTGCGGGCCAAGGGGAGGTCAATGAGCAGTTCTTC
TRBV29-1	.	TRBJ1-1	.	CSVGGALDTEAFF	TGCAGCGTTGGGGGGGCGCTGGACACTGAAGCTTTCTTT
TRBV6-1	TRBD1	TRBJ2-2	.	CASNVRDRGTGELFF	TGTGCCAGCAACGTTCGGGACAGGGGGACCGGGGAGCTGTTTTTT
TRBV18	.	TRBJ1-3	.	CASSPRQVDGNTIYF	TGTGCCAGCTCACCACGGCAGGTGGATGGAAACACCATATATTTT
TRBV19	TRBD2	TRBJ2-7	.	CASSALTSGGAAYEQYF	TGTGCCAGTAGTGCGCTGACTAGCGGGGGGGCGGCCTACGAGCAGTACTTC
TRBV7-8	TRBD1	TRBJ1-1	.	CASNHLTGKTEAFF	TGTGCCAGCAACCACCTGACAGGGAAAACTGAAGCTTTCTTT
TRBV11-2	TRBD1	TRBJ2-4	.	CASSSSGTAPIAAKNIQYF	TGTGCCAGCAGCTCCTCCGGGACAGCACCCATCGCAGCCAAAAACATTCAGTACTTC
TRBV7-2	.	TRBJ2-5	.	CASSLGGGLGVKTQYF	TGTGCCAGCAGCTTAGGCGGGGGCTTGGGTGTAAAGACCCAGTACTTC
TRBV5-4	.	TRBJ1-5	.	CASSLRGANQPQHF	TGTGCCAGCAGCTTGCGGGGAGCCAATCAGCCCCAGCATTTT
TRBV14	TRBD1	TRBJ1-4	.	CASSQGLDRATEKLFF	TGTGCCAGCAGCCAAGGATTGGACAGGGCGACTGAAAAACTGTTTTTT
TRBV11-2	TRBD1	TRBJ2-7	.	CASSPNRGVNEQYF	TGTGCCAGCAGCCCCAACAGGGGTGTGAACGAGCAGTACTTC
TRBV15	.	TRBJ1-2	.	CATSRDRQAYGYTF	TGTGCCACCAGCAGAGATCGGCAGGCCTATGGCTACACCTTC
TRBV28	TRBD2	TRBJ2-5	.	CASSSPRRRGEQETQYF	TGTGCCAGCAGTAGCCCTCGTCGACGGGGGGAACAGGAGACCCAGTACTTC
TRBV6-1	.	TRBJ1-5	.	CASSGESGDQPQHF	TGTGCCAGCAGTGGTGAGTCGGGTGATCAGCCCCAGCATTTT
TRBV6-6	TRBD1	TRBJ2-3	.	CASTDPGTGGLDTQYF	TGTGCCAGCACTGATCCCGGGACAGGCGGATTGGATACGCAGTATTTT
TRBV7-9	.	TRBJ2-1	.	CASSFWGVNEQFF	TGTGCCAGCAGTTTCTGGGGGGTCAATGAGCAGTTCTTC
TRBV6-5	.	TRBJ1-5	.	CASSYSSTPGQPQHF	TGTGCCAGCAGTTACTCGAGTACACCGGGCCAGCCCCAGCATTTT
TRBV7-6	.	TRBJ1-5	once	CASSEAGPNQPQHF	TGTGCCAGCAGCGAGGCAGGCCCAAATCAGCCCCAGCATTTT
TRBV6-5	.	TRBJ1-2	once	CASTFLDGSGYTF	TGTGCCAGTACTTTCCTGGACGGCTCTGGCTACACCTTC
TRBV7-9	.	TRBJ1-6	.	CASSLGNPGAPLHF	TGTGCCAGCAGCTTAGGGAATCCCGGTGCACCCCTCCACTTT
TRBV7-2	.	TRBJ1-5	.	CASSAGLSSGQPQHF	TGTGCCAGCAGTGCCGGACTCTCCTCCGGTCAGCCCCAGCATTTT
TRBV19	.	TRBJ2-5	.	CASSRQPGYGETQYF	TGTGCCAGTAGTAGACAGCCAGGGTATGGGGAGACCCAGTACTTC
TRBV7-8	TRBD1	TRBJ1-6	once	CASSNPGQGRSPLHF	TGTGCCAGCAGCAACCCGGGACAGGGAAGATCACCCCTCCACTTT
TRBV9	.	TRBJ2-2	.	CASSVGPGSGELFF	TGTGCCAGCAGCGTAGGGCCAGGCTCCGGGGAGCTGTTTTTT
TRBV29-1	TRBD1	TRBJ2-4	.	CSILGQGAKNIQYF	TGCAGCATCCTCGGACAGGGAGCCAAAAACATTCAGTACTTC
TRBV5-1	.	TRBJ2-2	.	CASSLAYRGAGELFF	TGCGCCAGCAGCTTGGCATATAGGGGAGCCGGGGAGCTGTTTTTT
TRBV6-5	.	TRBJ1-3	few	CASSYSRGTGNTIYF	TGTGCCAGCAGTTACTCAAGGGGAACTGGAAACACCATATATTTT
TRBV2	.	TRBJ1-1	.	CASSGLGPPNTEAFF	TGTGCCAGCAGTGGTCTTGGGCCCCCAAACACTGAAGCTTTCTTT
TRBV7-8	TRBD2	TRBJ2-7	.	CASSPLAGAAYEQYF	TGTGCCAGCAGCCCCCTAGCGGGGGCGGCCTACGAGCAGTACTTC
TRBV7-2	.	TRBJ2-7	once	CASTRSGERGEQYF	TGTGCCAGCACGCGATCAGGGGAACGGGGCGAGCAGTACTTC
TRBV19	TRBD2	TRBJ2-3	.	CASSGGGAWADTQYF	TGTGCCAGTAGCGGCGGGGGGGCCTGGGCAGATACGCAGTATTTT
TRBV6-1	TRBD1	TRBJ2-5	.	CASRALTGVVETQYF	TGTGCCAGCAGGGCCTTGACAGGGGTGGTTGAGACCCAGTACTTC
TRBV2	TRBD2	TRBJ2-5	.	CASRERGSKETQYF	TGTGCCAGCAGGGAGCGGGGGAGTAAAGAGACCCAGTACTTC
TRBV28	TRBD1	TRBJ1-2	once	CASSPLTTLTGDNGYTF	TGTGCCAGCAGTCCCCTTACGACGTTGACAGGGGACAATGGCTACACCTTC
TRBV9	.	TRBJ2-1	.	CASSPFMFSYNEQFF	TGTGCCAGCAGCCCCTTTATGTTCTCCTACAATGAGCAGTTCTTC
TRBV19	.	TRBJ2-1	.	CASSHLLGRGVNEQFF	TGTGCCAGTAGTCATCTTCTCGGCCGAGGGGTAAATGAGCAGTTCTTC
TRBV18	TRBD1	TRBJ2-6	.	CASSSGTGGAGANVLTF	TGTGCCAGCTCCTCCGGGACAGGGGGCGCGGGGGCCAACGTCCTGACTTTC
TRBV11-2	TRBD1	TRBJ2-1	.	CASSKAGTADGEQFF	TGTGCCAGCAGCAAAGCCGGGACAGCGGACGGTGAGCAGTTCTTC
TRBV19	.	TRBJ1-1	.	CASVEQRAMNTEAFF	TGTGCCAGTGTGGAGCAAAGGGCCATGAACACTGAAGCTTTCTTT
TRBV21-1	.	TRBJ1-2	once	CASSKEGRGGYTF	TGTGCCAGCAGCAAGGAGGGGAGGGGTGGCTACACCTTC